What follows are 24 T cell receptor beta chains derived from one specimen sequenced in a study of blood T cell repertoires in COVID-19 (dated by TCRdb to the early 2020s). The library relied on the immunoSEQ multiplex PCR assay. Imported from immuneACCESS, the table was reduced by TCRdb to in-frame sequences with V and J called. These copies leave out some clones; in studies compared against another copy, an unresolved V gene accounts for under half, and the cause of the remainder is not known. The sample table records about 120,000 clones; approximately 85% of these occur just once. Of the sample, approximately 5% is held by the ten largest clones. The sample was peripheral blood. The receptors derive from an older woman with COVID-19, enrolled during active disease.

The V gene is TRBV19, the J gene TRBJ1-1, with D unclear. V was shortened by 1 base and J by 2 bases, with 5 bases between the two germline ends. Looked up from germline, CDR1 is LNHDA and CDR2 is SQIVND (reference sequence). The CDR3 loop spans 13 amino acids. Here the CDR3 DNA reads TGTGCCAGTAGTATAGGGAGAAACACTGAAGCTTTCTTT. Encoded protein: CASSIGRNTEAFF.

V and J are TRBV9 and TRBJ2-3; D call uncertain. This CDR3 has 13 residues. With 0 bases removed from V and 3 bases from J, the gap between germline ends came to 5 bases. Looked up from germline, CDR1 is SGDLS and CDR2 is YYNGEE. CDR3 amino acids: CASSVERTDTQYF. The CDR3 DNA reads as TGTGCCAGCAGCGTAGAACGGACAGATACGCAGTATTTT.

This clone was seen a single time. This sample includes further DNA sequences coding for the same CDR3. The chain is built from TRBV5-8 and TRBJ2-2; 8 positions match TRBD2. V shed 0 bases, J shed 5 bases, and the junction held 3 bases outside the gene matches. The CDR3 extends over 15 amino acids. CDR1 and CDR2 (germline): SGHTS, YDEGEE. The CDR3 region is CASSLVGGGTGELFF. In nucleotides, the CDR3 is TGTGCCAGCAGCTTGGTCGGCGGGGGGACCGGGGAGCTGTTTTTT.

The gene calls are TRBV7-3 and TRBJ1-2; weak D call: TRBD1 (6 bases). The length of the CDR3 is 13 residues. V lost 5 bases and J lost 4, with 11 bases in between. The germline gives CDR1 SGHTA, CDR2 FQGTGA. The CDR3 bases are TGTGCCAGCAGCCGGGGGGCGGCCTATGGCTACACCTTC. Its protein product is CASSRGAAYGYTF.

This clone was recorded once. This chain joins TRBV29-1 and TRBJ2-3; D remains unclear. Germline values: CDR1 SQVTM, CDR2 ANQGSEA. The CDR3 has 14 residues. Trimming stripped 3 bases from V and 0 bases from J, with 10 bases between. CDR3 residues: CSVDRLSSTDTQYF. CDR3 bases: TGCAGCGTTGACAGGTTATCTAGCACAGATACGCAGTATTTT.

In DNA form, the CDR3 reads TGTGCCAGCAGCTTGGCGGGGGTGGTCGAGCAGTACTTC. Translation gives CASSLAGVVEQYF. The chain links TRBV5-4 to TRBJ2-7, with D possibly matching TRBD2 (6 bases). V shed 0 bases and J shed 6 bases, with 10 bases lying between them. Germline assignment: CDR1 SGHNT and CDR2 YYREEE (reference sequence). There are 13 residues in the CDR3. Supplemented by reference TRBV5-4 and TRBJ2-7, the full variable domain reads ETGVTQSPTHLIKTRGQQVTLRCSSQSGHNTVSWYQQALGQGPQFIFQYYREEENGRGNFPPRFSGLQFPNYSSELNVNALELDDSALYLCASSLAGVVEQYFGPGTRLTVT.

This clone showed up just once. The genes are TRBV3-1 (or the pseudogene TRBV3-2) and TRBJ1-2; D perhaps matches TRBD1 (5 bases). Germline CDR1 LGHDT, CDR2 YNNKEL (reference sequence). With 0 bases removed from V and 1 base from J, the gap between germline ends came to 15 bases. This CDR3 is 17 amino acids long. The chain's CDR3 is CASSQDSPRALNYGYTF. For the CDR3, the DNA is TGTGCCAGCAGCCAAGATTCCCCCAGGGCGCTTAACTATGGCTACACCTTC.

The rearrangement links TRBV7-2 to TRBJ1-1, with a tentative D call TRBD1 (5 bases). This CDR3 is 14 amino acids long. The ends were cut back, 7 bases at V and 1 base at J, with 13 bases in the middle. CDR1 is SGHTA, CDR2 FQGNSA, per germline. CDR3 sequence reads: CASTPNQGNTEAFF. The CDR3 region has the DNA TGTGCCAGCACCCCGAATCAGGGGAACACTGAAGCTTTCTTT.

This chain links TRBV4-3 with TRBJ1-2; 7 nucleotides agree with TRBD1. Germline V gives CDR1 LGHNA, CDR2 YSLEER. J gave up 5 bases and V 6 bases, and 9 bases lay outside the gene matches. This CDR3 has 14 residues. CDR3 amino acids: CASRAGQAEYGYTF. The CDR3 region has the DNA TGCGCCAGCAGGGCCGGACAGGCGGAGTATGGCTACACCTTC.

V and J are TRBV3-1 (or the pseudogene TRBV3-2) and TRBJ1-6, with D unclear. With 8 bases removed from V and 8 bases from J, the gap between germline ends came to 16 bases. The germline CDR1 and CDR2 sequences are LGHDT and YNNKEL (reference sequence). This CDR3 is 14 amino acids long. The CDR3 loop is CASARRQDYSPLHF. The CDR3 DNA reads as TGTGCCAGCGCCCGGCGTCAGGATTATTCACCCCTCCACTTT.

This chain connects TRBV5-4 to TRBJ1-4; 8 bases align to TRBD1. V lost 2 bases and J lost 4; bases outside the gene matches: 10. The CDR3 covers 17 residues. Germline V lookup: CDR1 SGHNT, CDR2 YYREEE (reference sequence). The CDR3 DNA follows: TGTGCCAGCAGCTTTCGACAGGGGAACCCCTTTAATGAAAAACTGTTTTTT. Its translation: CASSFRQGNPFNEKLFF.

V and J are TRBV4-1 and TRBJ1-2; 7 bases are shared with TRBD1. The CDR3 spans 18 residues. The V gene's germline CDR1 is MGHRA and CDR2 YSYEKL. V lost 0 bases, J lost 6 bases, and 16 bases stayed unmatched. This chain's CDR3 is CASSQEIKGAVWLDGYTF. The DNA of the CDR3 is TGCGCCAGCAGCCAAGAGATAAAGGGGGCGGTATGGTTGGATGGCTACACCTTC.

The chain has TRBV11-3 and TRBJ1-1; a possible D gene is TRBD1 (6 bases). The CDR3 sequence is 14 residues long. The V gene's germline CDR1 is SGHNT and CDR2 YENEEA. V was clipped by 5 bases and J by 0 bases, with 10 bases between them. Here the CDR3 reads CASSVDSVNTEAFF. In nucleotides, the CDR3 is TGTGCCAGCAGCGTGGACAGCGTGAACACTGAAGCTTTCTTT.

The chain is built from TRBV28 and TRBJ1-4; TRBD1 matches at 8 bases. V shed 3 bases and J 8 bases; nucleotides not matched to a gene: 8. The CDR3 totals 15 residues. The germline V gene has CDR1 MDHEN and CDR2 SYDVKM. The DNA for the CDR3 is TGTGCCAGCAGTTTGCCCCAACAGGGGGGAGAAAAACTGTTTTTT. Its translation: CASSLPQQGGEKLFF. Full variable domain (rest looked up from reference TRBV28 and TRBJ1-4): DVKVTQSSRYLVKRTGEKVFLECVQDMDHENMFWYRQDPGLGLRLIYFSYDVKMKEKGDIPEGYSVSREKKERFSLILESASTNQTSMYLCASSLPQQGGEKLFFGSGTQLSVL.

This clone was recorded a few times. A much larger clone sits a single nucleotide away, making a read error possible. Other DNA sequences of this sample code for an identical CDR3. This chain links TRBV12-5 with TRBJ2-5, with a possible D match to TRBD1 (8 bases). Germline V gene lookup returns CDR1 LGHNT and CDR2 FRNRAP. The V gene lost 11 bases and the J gene lost 2 bases, with 27 bases spanning the gap. The length of the CDR3 is 17 residues. The CDR3 sequence: CARGWGGTGGQQETQYF. The DNA for the CDR3 is TGTGCTCGGGGTTGGGGGGGGACAGGAGGGCAACAAGAGACCCAGTACTTC. Full variable domain (remainder filled in from reference TRBV12-5 and TRBJ2-5): DARVTQTPRHKVTEMGQEVTMRCQPILGHNTVFWYRQTMMQGLELLAYFRNRAPLDDSGMPKDRFSAEMPDATLATLKIQPSEPRDSAVYFCARGWGGTGGQQETQYFGPGTRLLVL.

V gene TRBV5-5 combines with J gene TRBJ1-5, with 9 nucleotides matching TRBD1. V trimming: 1 base; J trimming: 3 bases; junction bases outside the gene matches: 2. The CDR3 covers 15 residues. Looked up from germline, CDR1 is SGHKS and CDR2 is YYEKEE (reference sequence). The CDR3 region is CASSLYRGLNQPQHF. The CDR3 bases are TGTGCCAGCAGCTTGTACAGGGGGCTCAATCAGCCCCAGCATTTT.

This clone was counted a few times. The chain uses TRBV4-2 and TRBJ1-4; D perhaps matches TRBD1 (6 bases). V was shortened by 5 bases and J by 4 bases, with 14 bases between the two germline ends. CDR3 length: 15 residues. CDR1 and CDR2 from the germline V gene are LGHNA and YNFKEQ. As DNA, the CDR3 is TGTGCCAGCAGCGATCCCGGGACAAATAATGAAAAACTGTTTTTT. It yields the protein CASSDPGTNNEKLFF.

The rearrangement uses TRBV7-3 and TRBJ1-1, with a tentative D call TRBD1 (6 bases). CDR3 length: 13 residues. V was trimmed by 4 bases and J by 8 bases, leaving 14 bases between them. The germline V gene has CDR1 SGHTA and CDR2 FQGTGA. CDR3 nucleotide sequence: TGTGCCAGCAGCTCTAGGGAGGGGACAGAAGCTTTCTTT. It codes for CASSSREGTEAFF. The variable domain in full, completed from reference TRBV7-3 and TRBJ1-1, reads GAGVSQTPSNKVTEKGKYVELRCDPISGHTALYWYRQSLGQGPEFLIYFQGTGAADDSGLPNDRFFAVRPEGSVSTLKIQRTERGDSAVYLCASSSREGTEAFFGQGTRLTVV.

The V gene is TRBV5-1, the J gene TRBJ2-3; D may be TRBD1 (6 bases). The CDR3 has 15 residues. CDR1 and CDR2 (germline): SGHRS, YFSETQ. V lost 0 bases and J lost 1, with 9 bases in between. CDR3 loop: CASSLGAGGTDTQYF. CDR3 DNA sequence: TGCGCCAGCAGCTTGGGAGCAGGGGGCACAGATACGCAGTATTTT.

The chain is built from TRBV5-1 and TRBJ1-2, with TRBD1 matching 7 bases. This CDR3 comprises 13 residues. The junction had 4 bases not matched to a gene; V was cut back by 2 bases and J by 6 bases. Germline V gene lookup returns CDR1 SGHRS and CDR2 YFSETQ. The DNA for the CDR3 is TGCGCCAGCAGCTTTACAGGGGTAGATGGCTACACCTTC. It is translated as CASSFTGVDGYTF.

The chain is built from TRBV2 and TRBJ1-2; the match to TRBD1 covers 8 bases. The V segment lost 4 bases and the J segment 2 bases; nucleotides outside the gene matches: 15. This CDR3 spans 18 amino acids. Germline values: CDR1 SNHLY, CDR2 FYNNEI. DNA of the CDR3: TGTGCCAGCAGTGGACAGGGGTCAGCAGCCGGCTCGAACTATGGCTACACCTTC. Its translation is CASSGQGSAAGSNYGYTF.

V and J are TRBV11-3 and TRBJ2-1; TRBD2 is a possible D gene (6 bases). V gave up 1 base and J gave up 4 bases, with 14 bases separating them. The CDR3 runs 16 residues. Germline V CDR1 and CDR2: SGHNT, YENEEA. The CDR3 DNA is TGTGCCAGCAGCTTAGGTTCAGGGAGGATTTACAATGAGCAGTTCTTC. Its protein product is CASSLGSGRIYNEQFF.

The J gene is TRBJ1-2, the V gene TRBV7-9; no clear D. Trimming left V 2 bases short and J 3 bases short, with 13 bases between. The CDR3 is 15 amino acids. Germline loops: CDR1 SEHNR, CDR2 FQNEAQ (reference sequence). The CDR3 sequence: CASSLTGLGDYGYTF. Written as DNA, the CDR3 is TGTGCCAGCAGCTTAACCGGACTTGGGGACTATGGCTACACCTTC.

The genes are TRBV24-1 and TRBJ1-2; possible D gene TRBD1, 5 bases. V lost 5 bases, J lost 1 base, and 10 bases lay in between. This CDR3 has 14 amino acids. Germline V gene lookup returns CDR1 KGHDR and CDR2 SFDVKD. The CDR3 spells CATSGAGNNYGYTF. CDR3 nucleotide sequence: TGTGCCACCAGTGGGGCAGGGAATAACTATGGCTACACCTTC.